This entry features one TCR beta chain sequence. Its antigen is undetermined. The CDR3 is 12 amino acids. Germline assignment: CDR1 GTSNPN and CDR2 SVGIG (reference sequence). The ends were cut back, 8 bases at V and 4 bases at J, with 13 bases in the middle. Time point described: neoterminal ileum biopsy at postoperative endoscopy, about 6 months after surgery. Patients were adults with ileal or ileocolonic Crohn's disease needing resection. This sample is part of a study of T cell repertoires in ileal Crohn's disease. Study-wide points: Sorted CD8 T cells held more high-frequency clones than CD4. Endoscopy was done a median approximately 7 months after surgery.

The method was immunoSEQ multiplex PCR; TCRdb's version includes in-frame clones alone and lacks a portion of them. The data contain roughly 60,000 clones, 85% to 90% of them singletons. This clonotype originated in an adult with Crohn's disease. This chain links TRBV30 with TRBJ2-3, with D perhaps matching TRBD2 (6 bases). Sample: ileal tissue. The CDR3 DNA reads TGTGCCCATACTAGCCCGGCAGATACGCAGTATTTT. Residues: CAHTSPADTQYF.